This TCR beta chain derives from a study of shared clonotypes between healthy human individuals. Overall study findings and caveats: A generally larger estimated richness was seen in naive subsets than in memory subsets.

Per the study methods: Filtering of immunoSEQ junctional sequences could not match full-length read filtering. Sequenced by immunoSEQ multiplex PCR; TCRdb stores in-frame clones only, minus some. V and J calls plus clone size are reproduced from that table; the DNA served to infer D and trimming. The repertoire holds about a million clones, with about 74% as singletons. Points on this clone: No antigen is known for it. A far larger clone lies a single base away; this is likely a read error.

V was cut by 5 bases and J by 3 bases, with 4 bases left in between. From germline, CDR1 is SGHTA and CDR2 FQGTGA. The CDR3 spans 12 residues. Sequencing input: memory CD4+ T cells sorted from blood. The sample's subset: CD45RA-negative fraction. This chain joins TRBV7-3 and TRBJ2-2; D unclear. The clonotype originates from a man between 18 and 29 years old in good health. CDR3 sequence (DNA): TGTGCCAGCAGCGGAGACACCGGGGAGCTGTTTTTT. This translates into CASSGDTGELFF.